Following are 27 T cell receptor beta chains from one sample sequenced in a study of yellow fever vaccine responses in identical twins. MiXCR, run by TCRdb on the RT-PCR reads, gives a single entry per CDR3 protein. This table holds 4,500 to 6,500 distinct CDR3 sequences, around 86% found once. The source was T cells from blood (PBMCs), unsorted or a sorted subset (not recorded which), collected before or after yellow fever vaccination (not recorded which). These receptors were taken from a woman between 18 and 29 years old who received the yellow fever vaccine.

This chain connects TRBV7-3 to TRBJ1-2, with unresolved D. The V gene's germline CDR1 is SGHTA and CDR2 FQGTGA. V was clipped by 1 base and J by 4 bases, with 10 bases between them. This CDR3 is 14 amino acids long. CDR3 DNA: TGTGCCAGCAGCTTAAGCCCCACCAGCTATGGCTACACCTTC. Its protein product is CASSLSPTSYGYTF.

The J gene is TRBJ1-2, the V gene TRBV18; 9 bases agree with TRBD1. The CDR3 covers 13 residues. The germline V gene encodes CDR1 KGHSH and CDR2 LQKENI. V shed 5 bases, J shed 3 bases, and the junction held 1 base outside the gene matches. The CDR3 loop is CASSTGGDYGYTF. The DNA for the CDR3 is TGTGCCAGCTCAACAGGGGGCGACTATGGCTACACCTTC.

V gene TRBV28 combines with J gene TRBJ1-4, with 8 bases aligning to TRBD1. The CDR3 runs 14 residues. V lost 3 bases and J lost 6; bases outside the gene matches: 3. Germline V gives CDR1 MDHEN, CDR2 SYDVKM. CDR3 coding DNA: TGTGCCAGCAGTTTGCAGGGGGCGGATGAAAAACTGTTTTTT. Translated, it gives CASSLQGADEKLFF. The full variable domain, with the rest looked up from reference TRBV28 and TRBJ1-4, is DVKVTQSSRYLVKRTGEKVFLECVQDMDHENMFWYRQDPGLGLRLIYFSYDVKMKEKGDIPEGYSVSREKKERFSLILESASTNQTSMYLCASSLQGADEKLFFGSGTQLSVL.

CDR3 sequence reads: CASSEPGRPADTQYF. CDR3 DNA: TGTGCCAGCAGCGAGCCGGGGCGGCCGGCTGATACGCAGTATTTT. This chain connects TRBV9 to TRBJ2-3; D may correspond to TRBD1 or TRBD2 (5 bases each). Trimming removed 3 bases at V and 6 bases at J, with 17 bases between. The germline V gene has CDR1 SGDLS and CDR2 YYNGEE. CDR3 length: 15 residues.

Remarks on this clonotype: Compared with germline, one end of the junction differs, possibly owing to a read error. J is TRBJ2-5 and V is TRBV7-7; D is perhaps TRBD2 (6 bases). The germline V gene encodes CDR1 SSHAT and CDR2 FNYEAQ (reference sequence). The CDR3 consists of 15 residues. The CDR3 here is CASSLDGGKGETQYF. CDR3 DNA: TGTGCTAGCAGCTTAGACGGCGGGAAAGGGGAGACCCAGTACTTC.

CDR3 in DNA: TGCAGCGTTGAGGGGACAGGGGGGACTGAAGCTTTCTTT. This codes for CSVEGTGGTEAFF. V and J are TRBV29-1 and TRBJ1-1; 11 bases map to TRBD1. Germline values: CDR1 SQVTM, CDR2 ANQGSEA. CDR3 size: 13 residues. Germline trimming cut 3 bases from V and 5 bases from J; bases unmatched to any gene: 2.

This clonotype was found once. The CDR3 sequence is CASRLGQASYEQYF. The CDR3 bases are TGTGCCAGCAGACTAGGACAGGCCTCCTACGAGCAGTACTTC. The chain is built from TRBV28 and TRBJ2-7, with TRBD1 matching 7 bases. The germline V gene encodes CDR1 MDHEN and CDR2 SYDVKM. With 6 bases clipped from V and 0 bases from J, the junction kept 5 bases outside the gene matches. CDR3 length equals 14 residues.

The chain recombines TRBV20-1 with TRBJ2-4; D remains unclear. The CDR3 is 18 residues long. From germline, CDR1 is DFQATT and CDR2 SNEGSKA (reference sequence). V was cut by 1 base and J by 0 bases, with 19 bases left in between. CDR3 DNA: TGCAGTGCTAGAGTGCAGGTCTTTCAACCGCTAGCCAAAAACATTCAGTACTTC. It yields the protein CSARVQVFQPLAKNIQYF.

The CDR3 protein is CASSPPGRPGSYEQYF. The CDR3 nucleotides are TGTGCCAGTAGTCCGCCGGGTCGCCCCGGTTCCTACGAGCAGTACTTC. The chain has TRBV19 and TRBJ2-7; no clear D. The CDR3 is 16 residues long. V lost 5 bases and J lost 1, with 18 bases in between. CDR1 LNHDA and CDR2 SQIVND come from the germline V gene (reference sequence).

This chain connects TRBV5-1 to TRBJ2-3; weak D call: TRBD1 (5 bases). V lost 0 bases and J lost 6, with 11 bases in between. The CDR3 extends over 14 amino acids. Germline lookup yields CDR1 SGHRS and CDR2 YFSETQ. This CDR3 reads CASSLGTAGDTQYF. The CDR3, as DNA: TGCGCCAGCAGCTTGGGAACAGCAGGGGATACGCAGTATTTT.

In this sample, this clonotype turned up a few times. The CDR3 nucleotides are TGTGCCAGCAGCTTACTCAGCTCCTATAATTCACCCCTCCACTTT. Residues: CASSLLSSYNSPLHF. This rearrangement joins TRBV7-4 to TRBJ1-6, with D unresolved. V was trimmed by 2 bases and J by 0 bases, leaving 5 bases between them. Germline values: CDR1 SGHVT, CDR2 SQSDAQ. The CDR3 is made up of 15 amino acids.

The rearrangement joins TRBV15 to TRBJ2-1; 10 bases are shared with TRBD2. The CDR3 loop spans 17 amino acids. V shed 0 bases, J shed 0 bases, and the junction held 2 bases outside the gene matches. CDR1 and CDR2 (germline): LNHNV, YYDKDF (reference sequence). In DNA form, the CDR3 reads TGTGCCACCAGCAGAGACGGGACTAGCGACTCCTACAATGAGCAGTTCTTC. It translates to CATSRDGTSDSYNEQFF.

V usage is TRBV23-1 and J usage is TRBJ1-6; 7 bases fit TRBD1. TRBV23-1 is an ORF, and what it does is uncertain. CDR3 length equals 15 residues. V trimming: 2 bases; J trimming: 7 bases; junction bases outside the gene matches: 5. CDR3 coding DNA: TGCGCCAGCAGTCAAGGAGGGACAGAAAATTCACCCCTCCACTTT. Encoded protein: CASSQGGTENSPLHF.

The DNA of the CDR3 is TGTGCCAGCAGTTTAGGGGCCAAGGGGAGGATCAGTGAGCAGTTCTTC. Encoded protein: CASSLGAKGRISEQFF. The V and J genes are TRBV12-3 or TRBV12-4 and TRBJ2-1, with D possibly being TRBD2 (6 bases). V was clipped by 1 base and J by 9 bases, with 19 bases between them. The CDR3 loop spans 16 amino acids.

The chain recombines TRBV11-1 with TRBJ1-2, with 10 bases lining up with TRBD1. The CDR3 contains 15 residues. Germline CDR1 reads SGHAT; CDR2 reads FQDESV (reference sequence). The V and J ends lost 6 bases and 6 bases, in that order; junction bases with no gene match: 10. The DNA for the CDR3 is TGTGCCAGCAGGAACAGACAGGGGGCCTTTGATGGCTACACCTTC. Its protein is CASRNRQGAFDGYTF. The variable domain in full, with the rest retrieved from reference TRBV11-1 and TRBJ1-2, is EAEVAQSPRYKITEKSQAVAFWCDPISGHATLYWYRQILGQGPELLVQFQDESVVDDSQLPKDRFSAERLKGVDSTLKIQPAELGDSAMYLCASRNRQGAFDGYTFGSGTRLTVV.

CDR3 DNA sequence: TGTGCCAGCAGCTTAGAGCACAGGGCGGGCTACGAGCAGTACTTC. Its translation: CASSLEHRAGYEQYF. V gene TRBV7-6 combines with J gene TRBJ2-7; a possible D gene is TRBD1 (6 bases). This CDR3 is built from 15 residues. V gave up 1 base and J gave up 3 bases, with 13 bases separating them. Per germline, CDR1 SGHVS and CDR2 FNYEAQ.

This chain links TRBV18 with TRBJ1-1; maybe TRBD1 (5 bases). V was clipped by 3 bases and J by 3 bases, with 8 bases between them. The CDR3 runs to 13 residues. Looked up from germline, CDR1 is KGHSH and CDR2 is LQKENI. The CDR3: CASSPRVDTEAFF. For the CDR3, the DNA is TGTGCCAGCTCACCCAGGGTAGACACTGAAGCTTTCTTT.

This clonotype has more than one count but fewer than ten. The genes are TRBV5-4 and TRBJ2-1; the D is unclear. From germline, CDR1 is SGHNT and CDR2 YYREEE (reference sequence). Trimming cost V 0 bases and J 9 bases, with 7 bases left between them. This CDR3 region has 12 residues. The CDR3 spells CASSLAWGEQFF. The CDR3 DNA follows: TGTGCCAGCAGCTTGGCCTGGGGTGAGCAGTTCTTC. The complete variable domain, with remaining parts taken from reference TRBV5-4 and TRBJ2-1, reads ETGVTQSPTHLIKTRGQQVTLRCSSQSGHNTVSWYQQALGQGPQFIFQYYREEENGRGNFPPRFSGLQFPNYSSELNVNALELDDSALYLCASSLAWGEQFFGPGTRLTVL.

This rearrangement joins TRBV20-1 to TRBJ2-7; possibly TRBD1 or TRBD2 for D (5 bases each). Germline-derived CDR1 and CDR2 are DFQATT and SNEGSKA (reference sequence). This CDR3 spans 12 amino acids. Between the trimmed V and J ends, which lost 3 bases and 2 bases, there was a span of 8 bases. The CDR3 reads CSARRGPYEQYF. CDR3 coding DNA: TGCAGTGCTAGGAGGGGCCCCTACGAGCAGTACTTC.

V gene TRBV5-6 combines with J gene TRBJ2-7; no clear D. Trimming pared 0 bases from V and 2 bases from J, leaving 9 bases between. Germline CDR1 reads SGHDT; CDR2 reads YYEEEE. CDR3 size: 14 residues. The CDR3 DNA reads TGTGCCAGCAGCTTGGTGTCCACTACCTACGAGCAGTACTTC. Translation gives CASSLVSTTYEQYF.

This chain connects TRBV29-1 to TRBJ2-1, with 8 bases lining up with TRBD2. Germline lookup yields CDR1 SQVTM and CDR2 ANQGSEA. The CDR3 is made up of 12 amino acids. After removal of 7 bases from V and 4 bases from J, the junction contained 3 bases not matched to a gene. The CDR3 coding sequence is TGCAGCGCCCGGGGGGGGTACAATGAGCAGTTCTTC. This sequence encodes CSARGGYNEQFF.

The rearrangement joins TRBV28 to TRBJ1-6, with TRBD1 as a possible D gene (5 bases). Germline loops: CDR1 MDHEN, CDR2 SYDVKM. V gave up 7 bases and J gave up 7 bases, with 14 bases separating them. The CDR3 is 14 amino acids. CDR3 residues: CASTPAGGNSPLHF. The CDR3 DNA sequence: TGTGCCAGCACCCCAGCCGGGGGAAATTCACCCCTCCACTTT.

The chain links TRBV4-2 to TRBJ1-3; possible D gene TRBD1, 5 bases. Per the germline V gene, CDR1 is LGHNA and CDR2 is YNFKEQ. V was pared by 2 bases and J by 2 bases, with 16 bases between. This CDR3 is 17 amino acids long. The CDR3 loop is CASSQTTGGPPGNTIYF. The CDR3, as DNA: TGTGCCAGCAGCCAAACCACAGGCGGCCCTCCTGGAAACACCATATATTTT.

CDR3 bases: TGTGCCACCAGTGGGGGACTAGCGGGCTCCTACGAGCAGTACTTC. It yields the protein CATSGGLAGSYEQYF. This chain uses TRBV24-1 with TRBJ2-7; 12 nucleotides align to TRBD2. V was pared by 5 bases and J by 0 bases, with 1 base of the junction left unmatched. Germline V gene sequence: CDR1 KGHDR, CDR2 SFDVKD. The CDR3 is made up of 15 amino acids.

This CDR3 is CASSFRDRGTGELFF. The CDR3 DNA reads as TGCGCCAGCAGCTTCCGGGACAGGGGCACCGGGGAGCTGTTTTTT. The J gene is TRBJ2-2, the V gene TRBV4-1; 10 bases fit TRBD1. CDR3 length equals 15 residues. Germline CDR1 reads MGHRA; CDR2 reads YSYEKL. Unmatched junction bases numbered 4, after V lost 5 bases and J lost 4 bases.

The rearrangement links TRBV6-2 or TRBV6-3 to TRBJ2-7; D possibly matches TRBD1 or TRBD2 (5 bases each). CDR1 and CDR2 (germline): MNHEY, SVGEGT. Trimming removed 2 bases at V and 0 bases at J, with 14 bases between. This CDR3 has 16 amino acids. CDR3: CASSYIPGPSSYEQYF. The CDR3 region has the DNA TGTGCCAGCAGTTACATTCCGGGACCAAGCTCCTACGAGCAGTACTTC.

The gene calls are TRBV12-3 or TRBV12-4 and TRBJ2-2; D possibly corresponds to TRBD1 (6 bases). The CDR3 is made up of 14 amino acids. The V end lost 5 bases, the J end lost 7 bases, and 14 bases lay between the germline ends. CDR3 sequence reads: CASSQGNSIGELFF. CDR3 nucleotide sequence: TGTGCCAGCAGTCAGGGGAACTCCATCGGGGAGCTGTTTTTT.